Each of the 13 T cell receptor beta chains below was sequenced from the same sample in a study of blood T cell repertoires in COVID-19. Clones were read by immunoSEQ multiplex PCR, and TCRdb kept only the in-frame ones, dropping some. Altogether a few hundred thousand clones are present, roughly 82% being singletons, with the ten largest covering 13%. The sample consisted of peripheral blood. These receptors were collected from a human donor in a cohort sampled during active COVID-19.

The chain's CDR3 is CASSGTGATDEQFF. The CDR3 DNA reads as TGCGCCAGCAGCGGGACAGGGGCTACCGATGAGCAGTTCTTC. The J gene is TRBJ2-1, the V gene TRBV5-1; 10 nucleotides match TRBD1. The CDR3 runs 14 residues. Germline V lookup: CDR1 SGHRS, CDR2 YFSETQ. V was pared by 4 bases and J by 8 bases, with 6 bases of the junction left unmatched.

The V and J genes are TRBV7-2 and TRBJ1-4; D remains unclear. This CDR3 has 14 amino acids. CDR1 and CDR2 from the germline V gene are SGHTA and FQGNSA. V gave up 0 bases and J gave up 7 bases, with 9 bases separating them. The CDR3 is CASSLAGYGEKLFF. The CDR3 DNA is TGTGCCAGCAGCTTAGCCGGGTACGGTGAAAAACTGTTTTTT.

The chain carries TRBV9 and TRBJ2-7; 13 nucleotides agree with TRBD2. This CDR3 spans 14 amino acids. V lost 3 bases and J lost 5; bases outside the gene matches: 2. The germline gives CDR1 SGDLS, CDR2 YYNGEE. CDR3 amino acids: CASSAGTSGNEQYF. In nucleotides, the CDR3 is TGTGCCAGCAGCGCTGGGACTAGCGGGAACGAGCAGTACTTC.

This chain uses TRBV27 with TRBJ1-5; no reliable D call. In germline, CDR1 is MNHEY, CDR2 SMNVEV (reference sequence). The germline V and J ends were trimmed by 8 bases and 2 bases, with 7 bases remaining between them. This CDR3 comprises 12 residues. In nucleotides, the CDR3 is TGTGCCAGCGGAGGCGGCAATCAGCCCCAGCATTTT. Translated, it gives CASGGGNQPQHF.

This clone came up once. The genes are TRBV5-4 and TRBJ2-6; D is undetermined. Germline V gives CDR1 SGHNT, CDR2 YYREEE (reference sequence). CDR3 length equals 15 residues. Between the trimmed V and J ends, which lost 2 bases and 3 bases, there was a span of 9 bases. The CDR3 sequence: CASSLQNRGANVLTF. As DNA, the CDR3 is TGTGCCAGCAGCTTACAGAATCGTGGGGCCAACGTCCTGACTTTC.

The CDR3 loop is CASSSDRGSYGYTF. Written as DNA, the CDR3 is TGTGCCAGCAGCTCCGACAGGGGAAGTTATGGCTACACCTTC. V usage is TRBV5-6 and J usage is TRBJ1-2; 8 bases agree with TRBD1. The CDR3 has 14 residues. V gave up 3 bases and J gave up 5 bases; unmatched junction bases: 6. The germline V gene encodes CDR1 SGHDT and CDR2 YYEEEE.

The V gene is TRBV6-5, the J gene TRBJ1-5; no definite D call. The germline V and J ends were trimmed by 6 bases and 0 bases, with 9 bases remaining between them. Germline-derived CDR1 and CDR2 are MNHEY and SVGAGI. The CDR3 is 14 amino acids. CDR3 in amino acids: CASSNGDSNQPQHF. CDR3 coding DNA: TGTGCCAGCAGCAACGGGGATAGCAATCAGCCCCAGCATTTT.

J is TRBJ1-6 and V is TRBV20-1; weak D call: TRBD1 (6 bases). Between the trimmed V and J ends, which lost 3 bases and 8 bases, there was a span of 11 bases. The CDR3 has 13 residues. Germline loops: CDR1 DFQATT, CDR2 SNEGSKA (reference sequence). CDR3 loop: CSASPGGHSPLHF. CDR3 DNA sequence: TGCAGTGCTAGTCCCGGGGGGCATTCACCCCTCCACTTT.

Notes on this clone: A clone one base away is much larger, so this may be a read error. This specimen includes other DNA sequences encoding the same CDR3. The chain employs TRBV10-3 and TRBJ1-4, with D unclear. The CDR3 covers 16 residues. The germline CDR1 and CDR2 sequences are ENHRY and SYGVKD. The CDR3 region has the DNA TGTGCCATTAGTGAACTAGACATGGGGTCAGGTGAAAAACTGTTTTTT. This encodes CAISELDMGSGEKLFF.

The rearrangement joins TRBV9 to TRBJ2-2, with 7 bases matching TRBD1. There are 16 residues in the CDR3. Germline trimming cut 5 bases from V and 0 bases from J; bases unmatched to any gene: 7. CDR1 and CDR2 (germline): SGDLS, YYNGEE. The CDR3 coding sequence is TGTGCCAGCAGAGGTGGACAGGCCCCGAACACCGGGGAGCTGTTTTTT. This sequence encodes CASRGGQAPNTGELFF.

This chain links TRBV19 with TRBJ2-7, with D possibly matching TRBD2 (6 bases). The germline V gene has CDR1 LNHDA and CDR2 SQIVND (reference sequence). The CDR3 sequence is 13 residues long. Trimming stripped 7 bases from V and 6 bases from J, with 16 bases between. The chain's CDR3 is CASKVGGAGEQYF. Written as DNA, the CDR3 is TGTGCCAGTAAAGTGGGAGGCGCGGGCGAGCAGTACTTC.

This chain connects TRBV7-9 to TRBJ2-1; D perhaps matches TRBD1 (7 bases). CDR3 length: 14 amino acids. Looked up from germline, CDR1 is SEHNR and CDR2 is FQNEAQ (reference sequence). Trimming stripped 5 bases from V and 8 bases from J, with 16 bases between. The DNA of the CDR3 is TGTGCCAGCAGCGGGGGGACAGTACTCGATGAGCAGTTCTTC. It codes for CASSGGTVLDEQFF.

The rearrangement joins TRBV12-3 or TRBV12-4 to TRBJ2-3; 11 nucleotides match TRBD1. The CDR3 is 12 amino acids. J lost 14 bases, V lost 5 bases, and 6 bases had no gene match. CDR3 sequence: CASSTGTGGLYF. The CDR3 DNA reads as TGTGCCAGCAGTACCGGGACAGGGGGTTTGTATTTT.